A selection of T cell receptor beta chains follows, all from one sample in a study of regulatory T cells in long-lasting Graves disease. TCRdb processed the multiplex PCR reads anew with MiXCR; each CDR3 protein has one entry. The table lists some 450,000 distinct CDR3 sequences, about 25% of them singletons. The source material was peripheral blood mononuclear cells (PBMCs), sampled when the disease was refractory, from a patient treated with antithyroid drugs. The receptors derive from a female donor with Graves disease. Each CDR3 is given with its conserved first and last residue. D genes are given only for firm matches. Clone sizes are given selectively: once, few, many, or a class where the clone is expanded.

CDR3aa: CASSLASTSGSETQYF; CDR3nt: TGTGCCAGCAGCTTAGCTTCGACTAGCGGGTCAGAGACCCAGTACTTC; abundance: NA; j_gene: TRBJ2-5; v_gene: TRBV7-6; d_gene: TRBD2
CDR3aa: CASSFFSGEATEAFF; CDR3nt: TGCGCCAGCAGCTTTTTTTCAGGGGAGGCCACTGAAGCTTTCTTT; abundance: NA; j_gene: TRBJ1-1; v_gene: TRBV5-1; d_gene: NA
CDR3aa: CASRTGANLGIQYF; CDR3nt: TGTGCCAGTCGGACAGGGGCAAATTTGGGCATTCAGTACTTC; abundance: NA; j_gene: TRBJ2-4; v_gene: TRBV6-2/TRBV6-3; d_gene: TRBD1
CDR3aa: CASSVGYPTGQQLGNTIYF; CDR3nt: TGTGCCAGCAGCGTAGGTTACCCCACCGGACAGCAACTTGGAAACACCATATATTTT; abundance: once; j_gene: TRBJ1-3; v_gene: TRBV9; d_gene: NA
CDR3aa: CASSSISGFKGPQHF; CDR3nt: TGTGCCAGCAGTTCCATATCAGGGTTCAAGGGGCCCCAGCATTTT; abundance: NA; j_gene: TRBJ1-5; v_gene: TRBV12-3/TRBV12-4; d_gene: NA
CDR3aa: CASSYSRANLAYEQYF; CDR3nt: TGTGCCAGCAGTTACTCGAGAGCTAACCTGGCCTACGAGCAGTACTTC; abundance: many; j_gene: TRBJ2-7; v_gene: TRBV6-5; d_gene: NA
CDR3aa: CASSVARVNSYEQYF; CDR3nt: TGTGCCAGCAGCGTAGCGCGCGTGAACTCCTACGAGCAGTACTTC; abundance: NA; j_gene: TRBJ2-7; v_gene: TRBV11-2; d_gene: NA
CDR3aa: CASSLGSLGRGYTF; CDR3nt: TGTGCCAGTAGTCTGGGTTCACTGGGTCGTGGCTACACCTTC; abundance: few; j_gene: TRBJ1-2; v_gene: TRBV19; d_gene: NA
CDR3aa: CSARDLRESHWETQYF; CDR3nt: TGCAGTGCTAGGGATTTGCGGGAGTCACATTGGGAGACCCAGTACTTC; abundance: many; j_gene: TRBJ2-5; v_gene: TRBV20-1; d_gene: TRBD2
CDR3aa: CASSYSITTSGGNYYEQYF; CDR3nt: TGTGCCAGCAGTTACTCGATAACGACTAGCGGAGGAAACTACTACGAGCAGTACTTC; abundance: NA; j_gene: TRBJ2-7; v_gene: TRBV6-2/TRBV6-3; d_gene: TRBD2
CDR3aa: CASSQNRNSPLHF; CDR3nt: TGTGCCAGCAGCCAGAACAGAAATTCACCCCTCCACTTT; abundance: many; j_gene: TRBJ1-6; v_gene: TRBV14; d_gene: NA
CDR3aa: CASSVVGTGEQYF; CDR3nt: TGTGCCAGCAGCGTTGTGGGTACGGGGGAGCAGTACTTC; abundance: NA; j_gene: TRBJ2-7; v_gene: TRBV9; d_gene: NA
CDR3aa: CSASWDRRATEAFF; CDR3nt: TGCAGTGCTAGTTGGGACAGGAGGGCGACTGAAGCTTTCTTT; abundance: NA; j_gene: TRBJ1-1; v_gene: TRBV20-1; d_gene: TRBD1
CDR3aa: CSARAEFLGNQPQHF; CDR3nt: TGCAGTGCTAGAGCTGAGTTTCTTGGCAATCAGCCCCAGCATTTT; abundance: NA; j_gene: TRBJ1-5; v_gene: TRBV20-1; d_gene: NA
CDR3aa: CAWKGVTGELFF; CDR3nt: TGTGCCTGGAAGGGGGTCACCGGGGAGCTGTTTTTT; abundance: few; j_gene: TRBJ2-2; v_gene: TRBV30; d_gene: NA
CDR3aa: CASSPGGGFSPYGYTF; CDR3nt: TGTGCCAGCAGCCCCGGGGGGGGGTTTTCGCCCTATGGCTACACCTTC; abundance: NA; j_gene: TRBJ1-2; v_gene: TRBV9; d_gene: NA
CDR3aa: CASSLGTGGVYYGYTF; CDR3nt: TGTGCCAGCAGTTTGGGGACAGGGGGCGTGTACTATGGCTACACCTTC; abundance: NA; j_gene: TRBJ1-2; v_gene: TRBV28; d_gene: TRBD1
CDR3aa: CASSRTEGTNEKLFF; CDR3nt: TGTGCCAGCAGCCGGACGGAAGGAACTAATGAAAAACTGTTTTTT; abundance: NA; j_gene: TRBJ1-4; v_gene: TRBV7-9; d_gene: NA
CDR3aa: CASSLLGQGHEKLFF; CDR3nt: TGTGCCAGCAGCTTGTTGGGACAGGGACATGAAAAACTGTTTTTT; abundance: NA; j_gene: TRBJ1-4; v_gene: TRBV5-8; d_gene: TRBD1
CDR3aa: CASSFRGRARSEQYF; CDR3nt: TGTGCCAGCAGCTTCCGCGGGAGGGCCCGTTCCGAGCAGTACTTC; abundance: NA; j_gene: TRBJ2-7; v_gene: TRBV7-9; d_gene: TRBD2
CDR3aa: CASGHGGRGSEAFF; CDR3nt: TGTGCCAGCGGCCACGGGGGCCGCGGGTCTGAAGCTTTCTTT; abundance: few; j_gene: TRBJ1-1; v_gene: TRBV19; d_gene: NA
CDR3aa: CASSEVVAGLYEQYF; CDR3nt: TGTGCCAGCAGCGAAGTGGTAGCGGGACTGTACGAGCAGTACTTC; abundance: NA; j_gene: TRBJ2-7; v_gene: TRBV6-2/TRBV6-3; d_gene: TRBD2
CDR3aa: CASSLVRTELETQYF; CDR3nt: TGCGCCAGCAGCTTGGTGCGGACGGAGCTAGAGACCCAGTACTTC; abundance: NA; j_gene: TRBJ2-5; v_gene: TRBV5-1; d_gene: NA
CDR3aa: CASSPDSETDTQYF; CDR3nt: TGTGCCAGCAGCCCGGACTCGGAAACAGATACGCAGTATTTT; abundance: NA; j_gene: TRBJ2-3; v_gene: TRBV12-3/TRBV12-4; d_gene: NA
CDR3aa: CASSLIGGYTF; CDR3nt: TGTGCCAGCAGTCTCATAGGTGGCTACACCTTC; abundance: many; j_gene: TRBJ1-2; v_gene: TRBV2; d_gene: NA
CDR3aa: CASTLDPSTDTQYF; CDR3nt: TGTGCCAGCACCCTTGACCCTTCCACAGATACGCAGTATTTT; abundance: NA; j_gene: TRBJ2-3; v_gene: TRBV6-1; d_gene: NA
CDR3aa: CSVLSEDGYTF; CDR3nt: TGCAGCGTTCTGTCCGAGGACGGCTACACCTTC; abundance: NA; j_gene: TRBJ1-2; v_gene: TRBV29-1; d_gene: NA
CDR3aa: CASGQGNTYEQYF; CDR3nt: TGTGCCAGCGGCCAGGGTAATACCTACGAGCAGTACTTC; abundance: few; j_gene: TRBJ2-7; v_gene: TRBV6-1; d_gene: NA
CDR3aa: CASSQTGDYTEAFF; CDR3nt: TGTGCCAGCAGCCAAACAGGAGACTACACTGAAGCTTTCTTT; abundance: NA; j_gene: TRBJ1-1; v_gene: TRBV5-4; d_gene: NA
CDR3aa: CSVWGLQNTEAFF; CDR3nt: TGCAGCGTTTGGGGACTTCAGAACACTGAAGCTTTCTTT; abundance: NA; j_gene: TRBJ1-1; v_gene: TRBV29-1; d_gene: NA
CDR3aa: CASSQARAYEQYF; CDR3nt: TGTGCCAGCAGCCAGGCAAGGGCCTACGAGCAGTACTTC; abundance: many; j_gene: TRBJ2-7; v_gene: TRBV3-1; d_gene: NA
CDR3aa: CASSQQGTSGANVLTF; CDR3nt: TGTGCCAGCAGTCAACAGGGGACCTCTGGGGCCAACGTCCTGACTTTC; abundance: many; j_gene: TRBJ2-6; v_gene: TRBV6-1; d_gene: TRBD1
CDR3aa: CAWTREGAFGETQYF; CDR3nt: TGTGCCTGGACCAGGGAAGGTGCCTTTGGAGAGACCCAGTACTTC; abundance: NA; j_gene: TRBJ2-5; v_gene: TRBV5-4; d_gene: NA
CDR3aa: CASTDWPLSGNTIYF; CDR3nt: TGTGCCAGCACGGATTGGCCTCTCTCTGGAAACACCATATATTTT; abundance: few; j_gene: TRBJ1-3; v_gene: TRBV2; d_gene: NA
CDR3aa: CASRMGQGDDEQYF; CDR3nt: TGTGCCAGCAGGATGGGACAGGGGGACGACGAGCAGTACTTC; abundance: many; j_gene: TRBJ2-7; v_gene: TRBV28; d_gene: TRBD1
CDR3aa: CASRKLGTDGNTIYF; CDR3nt: TGTGCCAGCAGGAAACTTGGGACTGATGGAAACACCATATATTTT; abundance: NA; j_gene: TRBJ1-3; v_gene: TRBV6-1; d_gene: NA
CDR3aa: CASSYGDRKNQPQHF; CDR3nt: TGTGCCAGCAGTTACGGCGACAGGAAGAATCAGCCCCAGCATTTT; abundance: few; j_gene: TRBJ1-5; v_gene: TRBV6-5; d_gene: NA
CDR3aa: CASSVDPGTSGSHEQYF; CDR3nt: TGTGCCAGCAGCGTAGATCCCGGGACTAGCGGGAGCCACGAGCAGTACTTC; abundance: NA; j_gene: TRBJ2-7; v_gene: TRBV9; d_gene: TRBD2
CDR3aa: CASSEDRGLGGELFF; CDR3nt: TGTGCCAGCAGTGAAGACAGGGGATTGGGTGGGGAGCTGTTTTTT; abundance: few; j_gene: TRBJ2-2; v_gene: TRBV2; d_gene: TRBD1
CDR3aa: CASSLASGRATGELFF; CDR3nt: TGCGCCAGCAGCCTTGCTAGCGGGAGGGCCACCGGGGAGCTGTTTTTT; abundance: NA; j_gene: TRBJ2-2; v_gene: TRBV5-1; d_gene: TRBD2
CDR3aa: CASRKDRLNTEAFF; CDR3nt: TGTGCCAGTAGGAAGGACAGGTTGAACACTGAAGCTTTCTTT; abundance: few; j_gene: TRBJ1-1; v_gene: TRBV19; d_gene: TRBD1
CDR3aa: CASTRTRGQETQYF; CDR3nt: TGTGCCAGCACCCGTACCAGGGGGCAAGAGACCCAGTACTTC; abundance: many; j_gene: TRBJ2-5; v_gene: TRBV11-2; d_gene: TRBD1
CDR3aa: CASIPRGTEAFF; CDR3nt: TGTGCCAGCATCCCCCGGGGCACTGAAGCTTTCTTT; abundance: many; j_gene: TRBJ1-1; v_gene: TRBV28; d_gene: NA
CDR3aa: CASSPADSGNTIYF; CDR3nt: TGTGCCAGCAGTCCAGCCGACTCTGGAAACACCATATATTTT; abundance: few; j_gene: TRBJ1-3; v_gene: TRBV6-1; d_gene: NA
CDR3aa: CSVGGRENTEAFF; CDR3nt: TGCAGCGTTGGGGGCAGGGAGAACACTGAAGCTTTCTTT; abundance: many; j_gene: TRBJ1-1; v_gene: TRBV29-1; d_gene: NA
CDR3aa: CASSQDRGGRQPQHF; CDR3nt: TGTGCCAGCAGCCAAGATCGGGGTGGCCGTCAGCCCCAGCATTTT; abundance: few; j_gene: TRBJ1-5; v_gene: TRBV3-1; d_gene: NA
CDR3aa: CASSLAPGQASYF; CDR3nt: TGTGCCAGCAGCTTAGCGCCGGGACAGGCTTCGTATTTC; abundance: NA; j_gene: TRBJ1-2; v_gene: TRBV11-1; d_gene: TRBD1
CDR3aa: CASSSPGTASYEQYF; CDR3nt: TGTGCCAGCAGCTCTCCCGGGACAGCCTCCTACGAGCAGTACTTC; abundance: NA; j_gene: TRBJ2-7; v_gene: TRBV11-2; d_gene: TRBD1
CDR3aa: CASRVAGVGREQFF; CDR3nt: TGTGCCAGCAGAGTAGCGGGAGTGGGACGGGAGCAGTTCTTC; abundance: NA; j_gene: TRBJ2-1; v_gene: TRBV6-1; d_gene: TRBD2
CDR3aa: CASQTSSYEQYF; CDR3nt: TGTGCCAGTCAGACATCATCCTACGAGCAGTACTTC; abundance: NA; j_gene: TRBJ2-7; v_gene: TRBV7-9; d_gene: NA
CDR3aa: CSASYRFGDEAFF; CDR3nt: TGCAGTGCGAGTTACCGTTTTGGAGATGAAGCTTTCTTT; abundance: few; j_gene: TRBJ1-1; v_gene: TRBV20-1; d_gene: NA
CDR3aa: CTCQRDSLMNTEAFF; CDR3nt: TGTACCTGTCAACGGGACAGCCTAATGAACACTGAAGCTTTCTTT; abundance: few; j_gene: TRBJ1-1; v_gene: TRBV30; d_gene: TRBD1
CDR3aa: CSARGGPFDNEQFF; CDR3nt: TGCAGTGCTAGGGGAGGGCCCTTCGACAATGAGCAGTTCTTC; abundance: many; j_gene: TRBJ2-1; v_gene: TRBV20-1; d_gene: TRBD2
CDR3aa: CASSGQGAYDYTF; CDR3nt: TGTGCCAGCAGCGGACAGGGGGCGTATGACTACACCTTC; abundance: NA; j_gene: TRBJ1-2; v_gene: TRBV6-1; d_gene: TRBD1
CDR3aa: CASSYNLPRLGEQYF; CDR3nt: TGTGCCAGCAGTTATAATCTCCCTCGGCTAGGAGAGCAGTACTTC; abundance: NA; j_gene: TRBJ2-7; v_gene: TRBV6-5; d_gene: NA
CDR3aa: CASSLETAYGYTF; CDR3nt: TGTGCCAGCAGCTTAGAGACAGCTTATGGCTACACCTTC; abundance: NA; j_gene: TRBJ1-2; v_gene: TRBV5-4; d_gene: NA
CDR3aa: CATSRDRSVNYGYTF; CDR3nt: TGTGCCACCAGCAGAGATCGTTCAGTTAACTATGGCTACACCTTC; abundance: many; j_gene: TRBJ1-2; v_gene: TRBV15; d_gene: NA